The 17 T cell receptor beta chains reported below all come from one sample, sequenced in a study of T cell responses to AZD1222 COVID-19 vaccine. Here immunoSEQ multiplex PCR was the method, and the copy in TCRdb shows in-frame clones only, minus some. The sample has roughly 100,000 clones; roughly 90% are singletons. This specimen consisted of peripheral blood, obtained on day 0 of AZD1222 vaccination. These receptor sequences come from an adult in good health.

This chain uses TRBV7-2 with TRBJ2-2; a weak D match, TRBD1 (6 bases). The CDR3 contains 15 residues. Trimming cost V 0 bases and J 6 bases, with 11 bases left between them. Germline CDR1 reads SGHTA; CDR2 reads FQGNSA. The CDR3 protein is CASSLAGQGSGELFF. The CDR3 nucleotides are TGTGCCAGCAGCTTAGCGGGGCAGGGGTCCGGGGAGCTGTTTTTT.

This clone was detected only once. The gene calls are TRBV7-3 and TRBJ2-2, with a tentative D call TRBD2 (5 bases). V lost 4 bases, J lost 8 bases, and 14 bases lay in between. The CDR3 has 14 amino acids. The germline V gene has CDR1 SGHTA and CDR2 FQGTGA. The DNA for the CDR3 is TGTGCCAGCAGCTCCTCCCGGGGATCAGGGGAGCTGTTTTTT. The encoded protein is CASSSSRGSGELFF.

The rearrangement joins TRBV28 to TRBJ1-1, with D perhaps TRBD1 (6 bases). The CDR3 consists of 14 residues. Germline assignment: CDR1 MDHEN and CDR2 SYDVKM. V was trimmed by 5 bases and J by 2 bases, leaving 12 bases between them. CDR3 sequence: CASSIGQTNTEAFF. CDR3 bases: TGTGCCAGCAGTATCGGACAGACCAACACTGAAGCTTTCTTT.

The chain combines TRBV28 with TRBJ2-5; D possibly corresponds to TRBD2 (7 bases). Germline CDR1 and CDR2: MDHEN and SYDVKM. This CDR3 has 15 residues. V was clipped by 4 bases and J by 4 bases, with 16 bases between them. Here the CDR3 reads CASSSPGGAGETQYF. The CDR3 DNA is TGTGCCAGCAGTTCCCCGGGGGGCGCGGGAGAGACCCAGTACTTC.

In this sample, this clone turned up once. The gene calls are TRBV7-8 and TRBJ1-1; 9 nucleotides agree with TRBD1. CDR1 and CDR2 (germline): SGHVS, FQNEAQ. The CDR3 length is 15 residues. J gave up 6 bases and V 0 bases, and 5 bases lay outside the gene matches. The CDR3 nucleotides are TGTGCCAGCAGCTTAGCGAGGACAGGGGTCCCTGAAGCTTTCTTT. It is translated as CASSLARTGVPEAFF.

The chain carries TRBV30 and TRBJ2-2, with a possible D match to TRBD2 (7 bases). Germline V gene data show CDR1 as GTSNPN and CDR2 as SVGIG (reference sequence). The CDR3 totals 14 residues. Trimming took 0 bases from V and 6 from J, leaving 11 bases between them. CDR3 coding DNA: TGTGCCTGGAGTGTAGGGGGGGCCGCCGGGGAGCTGTTTTTT. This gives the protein CAWSVGGAAGELFF.

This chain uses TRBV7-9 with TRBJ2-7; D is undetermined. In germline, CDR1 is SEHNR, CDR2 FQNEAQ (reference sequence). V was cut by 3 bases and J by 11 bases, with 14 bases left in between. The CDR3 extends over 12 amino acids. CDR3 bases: TGTGCCAGCAGCTTTGGATTCGGCGAAGAGTACTTC. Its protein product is CASSFGFGEEYF.

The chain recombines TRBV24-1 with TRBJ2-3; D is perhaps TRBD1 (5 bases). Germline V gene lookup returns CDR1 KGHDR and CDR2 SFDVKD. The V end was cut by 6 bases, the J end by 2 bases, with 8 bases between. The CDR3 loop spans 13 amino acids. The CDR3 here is CATSRGATDTQYF. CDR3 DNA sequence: TGTGCCACCAGTCGTGGGGCCACAGATACGCAGTATTTT.

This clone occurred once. CDR3 protein: CASSRNRYEQYF. CDR3 DNA sequence: TGTGCCAGTAGTAGAAACAGGTACGAGCAGTACTTC. The chain joins TRBV19 to TRBJ2-7; TRBD1 might be the D (5 bases). V was cut by 4 bases and J by 4 bases, with 8 bases left in between. CDR1 LNHDA and CDR2 SQIVND come from the germline V gene (reference sequence). CDR3 length equals 12 residues.

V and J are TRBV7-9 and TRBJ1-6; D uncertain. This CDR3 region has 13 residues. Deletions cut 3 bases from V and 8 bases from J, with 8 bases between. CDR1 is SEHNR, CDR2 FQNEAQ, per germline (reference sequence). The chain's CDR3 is CASSFQTYSPLHF. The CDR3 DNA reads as TGTGCCAGCAGCTTTCAGACCTATTCACCCCTCCACTTT.

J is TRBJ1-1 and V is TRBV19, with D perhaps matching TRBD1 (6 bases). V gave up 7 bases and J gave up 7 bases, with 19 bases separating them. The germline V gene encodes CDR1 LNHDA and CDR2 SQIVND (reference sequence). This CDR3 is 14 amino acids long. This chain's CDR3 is CASTNLTGLVEAFF. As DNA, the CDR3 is TGTGCCAGTACCAATCTCACAGGGCTGGTTGAAGCTTTCTTT. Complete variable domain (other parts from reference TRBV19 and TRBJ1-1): DGGITQSPKYLFRKEGQNVTLSCEQNLNHDAMYWYRQDPGQGLRLIYYSQIVNDFQKGDIAEGYSVSREKKESFPLTVTSAQKNPTAFYLCASTNLTGLVEAFFGQGTRLTVV.

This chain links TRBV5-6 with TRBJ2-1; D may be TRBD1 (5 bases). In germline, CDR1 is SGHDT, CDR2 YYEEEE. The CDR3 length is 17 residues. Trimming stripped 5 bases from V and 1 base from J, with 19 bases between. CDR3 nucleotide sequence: TGTGCCAGCAGTCTGGTTGTAGGGGATTCGTCCTACAATGAGCAGTTCTTC. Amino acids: CASSLVVGDSSYNEQFF.

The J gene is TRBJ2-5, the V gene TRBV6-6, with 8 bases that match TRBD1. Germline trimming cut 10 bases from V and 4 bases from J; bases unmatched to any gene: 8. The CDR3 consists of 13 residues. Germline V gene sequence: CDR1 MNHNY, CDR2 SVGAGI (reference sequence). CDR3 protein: CATSQGGLETQYF. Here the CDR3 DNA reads TGTGCCACCTCACAGGGGGGCTTAGAGACCCAGTACTTC.

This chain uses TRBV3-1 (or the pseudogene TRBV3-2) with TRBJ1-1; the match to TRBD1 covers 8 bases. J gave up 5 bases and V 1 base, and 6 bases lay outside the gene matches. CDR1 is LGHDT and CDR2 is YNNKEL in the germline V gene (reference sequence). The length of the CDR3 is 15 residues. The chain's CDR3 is CASSQGWTGRTEAFF. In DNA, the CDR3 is TGTGCCAGCAGCCAAGGCTGGACAGGGAGGACTGAAGCTTTCTTT.

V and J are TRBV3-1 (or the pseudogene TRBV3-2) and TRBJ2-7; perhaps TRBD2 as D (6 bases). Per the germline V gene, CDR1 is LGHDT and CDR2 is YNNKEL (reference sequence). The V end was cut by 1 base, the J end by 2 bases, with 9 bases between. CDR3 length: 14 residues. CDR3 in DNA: TGTGCCAGCAGCCAAGCGGCGGGGACCTACGAGCAGTACTTC. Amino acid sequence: CASSQAAGTYEQYF.

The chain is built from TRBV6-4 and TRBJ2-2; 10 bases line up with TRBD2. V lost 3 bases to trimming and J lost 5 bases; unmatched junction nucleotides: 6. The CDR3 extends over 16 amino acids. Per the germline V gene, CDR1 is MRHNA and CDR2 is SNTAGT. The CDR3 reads CASSDTSGRETGELFF. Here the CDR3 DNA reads TGTGCCAGCAGTGATACCAGCGGGAGGGAAACCGGGGAGCTGTTTTTT.

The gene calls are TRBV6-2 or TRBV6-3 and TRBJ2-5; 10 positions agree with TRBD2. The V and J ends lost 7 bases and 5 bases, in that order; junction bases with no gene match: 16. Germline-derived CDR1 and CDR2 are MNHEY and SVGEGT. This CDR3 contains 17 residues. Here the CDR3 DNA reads TGTGCCAGCAACCCGGGTTGGCCTAGCGGGGGCCGGGAGACCCAGTACTTC. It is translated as CASNPGWPSGGRETQYF.